These T cell receptor beta chains were read from a single sample in a study of CD8 T cells in Susac syndrome. Each CDR3 protein gets one entry after TCRdb re-called the immunoSEQ multiplex PCR reads with MiXCR. Among about 22,000 distinct CDR3 sequences listed, 90% to 95% were seen once. The sequenced sample consisted of CD8+ T cells from PBMCs. The source of these receptors is a human donor in good health. CDR3s include the opening cysteine and the closing phenylalanine or tryptophan. A D gene is named only where the DNA matches it firmly. Not all rows give a size; the values are once, few, many and, for expanded clones, a class.

J gene | clone size | D gene | V gene | CDR3 protein | CDR3 DNA
TRBJ2-1 | - | TRBD2 | TRBV5-5 | CASSKGLASHQGSYNEQFF | TGTGCCAGCAGCAAGGGACTAGCGTCTCATCAGGGCTCCTACAATGAGCAGTTCTTC
TRBJ2-1 | - | - | TRBV27 | CASTRGHLGLFF | TGTGCCAGCACTAGAGGACACCTGGGTCTGTTCTTC
TRBJ1-2 | - | TRBD1 | TRBV7-9 | CASSKGQAYYGYTF | TGTGCCAGCAGCAAAGGACAGGCCTACTATGGCTACACCTTC
TRBJ2-7 | - | - | TRBV7-2 | CASSANPGHTYEQYF | TGTGCCAGCAGCGCAAATCCGGGACACACCTACGAGCAGTACTTC
TRBJ1-6 | - | - | TRBV6-1 | CATQDGSSYNSPLHF | TGTGCCACCCAAGACGGCAGCTCCTATAATTCACCCCTCCACTTT
TRBJ2-5 | - | - | TRBV27 | CASKQGEETQYF | TGTGCCAGCAAACAGGGCGAAGAGACCCAGTACTTC
TRBJ2-2 | - | - | TRBV29-1 | CSVEDRDTGELFF | TGCAGCGTTGAAGACCGCGACACCGGGGAGCTGTTTTTT
TRBJ1-1 | - | - | TRBV5-5 | CASSLGENTEAFF | TGTGCCAGCAGCTTGGGGGAAAACACTGAAGCTTTCTTT
TRBJ2-1 | - | TRBD2 | TRBV20-1 | CSAVSSGGAYSNEQFF | TGCAGTGCCGTATCTAGCGGGGGGGCCTACAGCAATGAGCAGTTCTTC
TRBJ2-1 | - | - | TRBV5-4 | CASSLVTYNEQFF | TGTGCCAGCAGCTTGGTGACGTACAATGAGCAGTTCTTC
TRBJ2-7 | - | - | TRBV12-3/TRBV12-4 | CASSFAGGSREQYF | TGTGCCAGCAGTTTCGCAGGAGGATCGAGGGAGCAGTACTTC
TRBJ1-6 | - | TRBD1 | TRBV7-9 | CASTEYTGTGNSPLHF | TGTGCCAGCACCGAATACACCGGGACAGGCAATTCACCCCTCCACTTT
TRBJ2-1 | - | TRBD2 | TRBV12-3/TRBV12-4 | CASSLGGGEQFF | TGTGCCAGCAGTTTGGGCGGGGGGGAGCAGTTCTTC
TRBJ2-5 | - | - | TRBV6-2/TRBV6-3 | CASSYEGLEETQYF | TGTGCCAGCAGTTACGAAGGGCTTGAAGAGACCCAGTACTTC
TRBJ1-1 | - | - | TRBV11-2 | CASTPEGLASPEAFF | TGTGCCAGCACCCCGGAGGGGCTCGCGAGTCCTGAAGCTTTCTTT
TRBJ2-2 | - | TRBD2 | TRBV20-1 | CSASGEPSGEDWFANTGELFF | TGCAGTGCTAGCGGGGAGCCTAGCGGGGAGGACTGGTTCGCGAACACCGGGGAGCTGTTTTTT
TRBJ1-1 | - | TRBD1 | TRBV6-5 | CASRISQGATEAFF | TGTGCCAGCAGAATATCACAGGGGGCCACTGAAGCTTTCTTT
TRBJ2-1 | - | - | TRBV6-5 | CASSYLPPSARGEQFF | TGTGCCAGCAGTTACCTACCCCCTAGCGCACGAGGTGAGCAGTTCTTC
TRBJ2-2 | - | - | TRBV19 | CASSPGTATGELFF | TGTGCCAGTAGTCCAGGGACTGCTACCGGGGAGCTGTTTTTT
TRBJ1-1 | - | - | TRBV20-1 | CSAPENTEAFF | TGCAGTGCTCCAGAGAACACTGAAGCTTTCTTT
TRBJ2-5 | - | - | TRBV6-5 | CATVTQYF | TGTGCCACTGTCACCCAGTACTTC
TRBJ1-1 | - | - | TRBV20-1 | CSATLGDTEAFF | TGCAGTGCGACTCTAGGGGACACTGAAGCTTTCTTT
TRBJ1-2 | - | - | TRBV15 | CATSSPLLTGNYGYTF | TGTGCCACCAGCAGCCCGTTATTGACAGGCAACTATGGCTACACCTTC
TRBJ2-7 | few | TRBD1 | TRBV27 | CASSQGATYEQYF | TGTGCCAGCAGCCAGGGGGCCACCTACGAGCAGTACTTC
TRBJ2-1 | few | - | TRBV27 | CASTLGSSNNEQFF | TGTGCCAGCACCCTGGGGAGCTCGAACAATGAGCAGTTCTTC
TRBJ1-5 | - | - | TRBV18 | CASSDGQINQPQHF | TGTGCCAGCTCAGACGGACAGATCAATCAGCCCCAGCATTTT